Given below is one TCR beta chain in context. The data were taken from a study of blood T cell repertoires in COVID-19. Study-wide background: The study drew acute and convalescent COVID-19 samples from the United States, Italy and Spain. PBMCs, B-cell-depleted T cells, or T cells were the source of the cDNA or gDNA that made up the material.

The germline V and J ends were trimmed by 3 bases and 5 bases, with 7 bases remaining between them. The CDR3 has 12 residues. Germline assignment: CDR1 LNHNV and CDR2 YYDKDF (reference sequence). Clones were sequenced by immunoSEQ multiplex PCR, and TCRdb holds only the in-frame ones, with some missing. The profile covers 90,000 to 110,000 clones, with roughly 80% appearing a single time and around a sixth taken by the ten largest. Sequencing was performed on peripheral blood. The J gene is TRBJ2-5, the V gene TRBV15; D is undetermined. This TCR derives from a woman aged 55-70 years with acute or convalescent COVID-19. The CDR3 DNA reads TGTGCCACCAGCAGGGAGATGGAGACCCAGTACTTC. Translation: CATSREMETQYF.